This is a list of T cell receptor beta chains from one sample in a study of T cell responses to AZD1222 COVID-19 vaccine. Assay used: immunoSEQ multiplex PCR; TCRdb lists only in-frame clones, some missing. The sample lists some 130,000 clones; 93% were seen once. This sample comprised peripheral blood, obtained on day 0 of AZD1222 vaccination. These receptors all stem from an adult in good health. CDR3s include the opening cysteine and the closing phenylalanine or tryptophan. The D gene is left open where the match is weak. The size field is filled for only some rows; it gives once, few, many or a size class.

CDR3aa: CASSQPGQGDGYTF
CDR3nt: TGTGCCAGCAGTCAACCGGGACAGGGGGATGGCTACACCTTC
v_gene: TRBV28
abundance: few
j_gene: TRBJ1-2
d_gene: TRBD1

CDR3aa: CAWSSTGKVYEQYF
CDR3nt: TGTGCCTGGAGCTCGACAGGGAAAGTATACGAGCAGTACTTC
v_gene: TRBV30
abundance: NA
j_gene: TRBJ2-7
d_gene: TRBD1

CDR3aa: CASSLGRLAGGHGKFF
CDR3nt: TGTGCCAGCAGCTTAGGAAGGCTAGCGGGAGGGCATGGCAAGTTCTTC
v_gene: TRBV11-2
abundance: NA
j_gene: TRBJ2-1
d_gene: TRBD2

CDR3aa: CASSFWHEETQYF
CDR3nt: TGTGCCAGCAGCTTTTGGCATGAAGAGACCCAGTACTTC
v_gene: TRBV5-5
abundance: NA
j_gene: TRBJ2-5
d_gene: NA

CDR3aa: CASGDSYNEQFF
CDR3nt: TGTGCCAGCGGTGACTCCTACAATGAGCAGTTCTTC
v_gene: TRBV3-1/TRBV3-2
abundance: NA
j_gene: TRBJ2-1
d_gene: NA

CDR3aa: CASSGRTGEETQYF
CDR3nt: TGCGCCAGCAGCGGAAGGACAGGTGAAGAGACCCAGTACTTC
v_gene: TRBV5-1
abundance: NA
j_gene: TRBJ2-5
d_gene: TRBD1

CDR3aa: CASSFSLLGSEQYF
CDR3nt: TGTGCCAGCAGTTTTTCACTCCTGGGCAGCGAGCAGTACTTC
v_gene: TRBV28
abundance: NA
j_gene: TRBJ2-7
d_gene: NA

CDR3aa: CASRRDNEQFF
CDR3nt: TGTGCCAGCCGACGGGACAATGAGCAGTTCTTC
v_gene: TRBV12-3/TRBV12-4
abundance: NA
j_gene: TRBJ2-1
d_gene: NA

CDR3aa: CASRQTGGGLAPLHF
CDR3nt: TGTGCCAGCAGACAGACAGGGGGCGGTTTAGCACCCCTCCACTTT
v_gene: TRBV28
abundance: NA
j_gene: TRBJ1-6
d_gene: TRBD1

CDR3aa: CASSYNGQNEKLFF
CDR3nt: TGTGCCAGCAGTTACAACGGGCAGAATGAAAAACTGTTTTTT
v_gene: TRBV6-6
abundance: NA
j_gene: TRBJ1-4
d_gene: NA

CDR3aa: CASSPGGSGTYNEQFF
CDR3nt: TGCGCCAGCAGCCCCGGGGGTAGCGGGACTTACAATGAGCAGTTCTTC
v_gene: TRBV5-1
abundance: NA
j_gene: TRBJ2-1
d_gene: TRBD2

CDR3aa: CASSYSRGQGKETQYF
CDR3nt: TGTGCCAGCAGTTACTCGAGAGGGCAGGGCAAAGAGACCCAGTACTTC
v_gene: TRBV6-2/TRBV6-3
abundance: NA
j_gene: TRBJ2-5
d_gene: NA

CDR3aa: CASSNSGLASSGNTIYF
CDR3nt: TGTGCCAGCAGTAATTCAGGGTTGGCAAGCTCTGGAAACACCATATATTTT
v_gene: TRBV11-2
abundance: NA
j_gene: TRBJ1-3
d_gene: NA

CDR3aa: CATSRDSGDALVF
CDR3nt: TGTGCCACCAGCAGAGATTCGGGGGACGCCCTGGTCTTT
v_gene: TRBV15
abundance: NA
j_gene: TRBJ1-1
d_gene: NA

CDR3aa: CASSLQGFSEAFF
CDR3nt: TGTGCCAGCAGTTTGCAGGGGTTCTCTGAAGCTTTCTTT
v_gene: TRBV12-3/TRBV12-4
abundance: NA
j_gene: TRBJ1-1
d_gene: NA

CDR3aa: CASSQEELAGDPSNEQFF
CDR3nt: TGCGCCAGCAGCCAAGAGGAACTAGCGGGAGACCCCTCTAATGAGCAGTTCTTC
v_gene: TRBV4-3
abundance: once
j_gene: TRBJ2-1
d_gene: TRBD2

CDR3aa: CSVRAGLAYEQYF
CDR3nt: TGCAGCGTGCGAGCCGGACTAGCCTACGAGCAGTACTTC
v_gene: TRBV29-1
abundance: NA
j_gene: TRBJ2-7
d_gene: TRBD2

CDR3aa: CASNPWSSGNTIYF
CDR3nt: TGTGCCAGCAACCCTTGGAGCTCTGGAAACACCATATATTTT
v_gene: TRBV5-8
abundance: NA
j_gene: TRBJ1-3
d_gene: NA

CDR3aa: CASSPSGTYEQYF
CDR3nt: TGTGCCAGCAGCCCAAGCGGTACCTACGAGCAGTACTTC
v_gene: TRBV21-1
abundance: NA
j_gene: TRBJ2-7
d_gene: NA

CDR3aa: CASRRDRGNYGYTF
CDR3nt: TGTGCCAGCAGACGGGACAGGGGAAACTATGGCTACACCTTC
v_gene: TRBV28
abundance: NA
j_gene: TRBJ1-2
d_gene: TRBD1

CDR3aa: CASSRTSGNYEQYF
CDR3nt: TGTGCCAGCAGTCGGACTAGCGGGAACTACGAGCAGTACTTC
v_gene: TRBV6-6
abundance: NA
j_gene: TRBJ2-7
d_gene: TRBD2

CDR3aa: CASRDGLAGQETQYF
CDR3nt: TGTGCCAGCAGGGACGGACTAGCGGGACAAGAGACCCAGTACTTC
v_gene: TRBV5-4
abundance: NA
j_gene: TRBJ2-5
d_gene: TRBD2

CDR3aa: CASSPDRYTGELFF
CDR3nt: TGTGCCAGCAGCCCAGATCGGTACACCGGGGAGCTGTTTTTT
v_gene: TRBV11-2
abundance: NA
j_gene: TRBJ2-2
d_gene: NA

CDR3aa: CATTSTGASGNTIYF
CDR3nt: TGTGCCACCACCTCAACAGGGGCCTCTGGAAACACCATATATTTT
v_gene: TRBV24-1
abundance: NA
j_gene: TRBJ1-3
d_gene: TRBD1